This note documents a single TCR beta chain sequence. The sample comes from a study of technical replicates of blood from a handful of donors. V was cut by 2 bases and J by 5 bases, with 9 bases left in between. This CDR3 is 13 amino acids long. Germline-derived CDR1 and CDR2 are MNHEY and SMNVEV (reference sequence). Clones were read by immunoSEQ multiplex PCR, and TCRdb kept only the in-frame ones, dropping some. The sample has around 72,000 clones, 91% seen once. The chain has TRBV27 and TRBJ1-1; D uncertain. Sequenced material: T cells isolated from PBMCs. The clonotype originates from a human donor in good health. Some clones in this sample may be carry-over from other donors' samples. The CDR3 here is CASSLRRETEAFF. The CDR3 coding sequence is TGTGCCAGCAGTTTAAGGAGGGAGACTGAAGCTTTCTTT.